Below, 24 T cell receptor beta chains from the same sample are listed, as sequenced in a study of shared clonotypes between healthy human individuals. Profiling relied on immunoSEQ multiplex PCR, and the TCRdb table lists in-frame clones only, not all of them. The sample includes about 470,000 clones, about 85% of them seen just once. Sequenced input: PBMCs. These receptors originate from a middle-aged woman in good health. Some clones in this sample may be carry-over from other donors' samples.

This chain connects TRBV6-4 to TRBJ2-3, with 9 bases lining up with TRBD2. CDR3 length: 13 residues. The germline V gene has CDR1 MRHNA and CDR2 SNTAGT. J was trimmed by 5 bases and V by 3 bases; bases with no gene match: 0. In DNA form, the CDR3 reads TGTGCCAGCAGTGAGCGGGAGGGAGATACGCAGTATTTT. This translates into CASSEREGDTQYF.

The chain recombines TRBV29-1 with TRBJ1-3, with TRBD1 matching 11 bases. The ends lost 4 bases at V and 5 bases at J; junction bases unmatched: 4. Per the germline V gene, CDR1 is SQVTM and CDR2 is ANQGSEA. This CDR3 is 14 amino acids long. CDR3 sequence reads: CSVGDRGSRNTIYF. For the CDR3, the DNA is TGCAGCGTTGGGGACAGGGGGTCTAGAAACACCATATATTTT.

The CDR3 sequence: CASSLTPPGTSRHEQYF. The CDR3, as DNA: TGTGCCAGCAGCTTAACGCCCCCCGGGACTAGCAGGCACGAGCAGTACTTC. V is TRBV7-9 and J is TRBJ2-7; 9 nucleotides match TRBD2. Looked up from germline, CDR1 is SEHNR and CDR2 is FQNEAQ (reference sequence). The CDR3 length is 17 residues. Trimming removed 2 bases from V and 5 bases from J; junction bases left unmatched: 13. Filled out from reference TRBV7-9 and TRBJ2-7, the complete variable domain reads DTGVSQNPRHKITKRGQNVTFRCDPISEHNRLYWYRQTLGQGPEFLTYFQNEAQLEKSRLLSDRFSAERPKGSFSTLEIQRTEQGDSAMYLCASSLTPPGTSRHEQYFGPGTRLTVT.

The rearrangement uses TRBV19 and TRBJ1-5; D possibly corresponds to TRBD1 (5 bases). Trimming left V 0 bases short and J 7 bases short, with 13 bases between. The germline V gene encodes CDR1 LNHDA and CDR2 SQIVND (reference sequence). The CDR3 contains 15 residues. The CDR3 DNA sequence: TGTGCCAGTAGTATAGATTTGCCAGGGAGGCAGCCCCAGCATTTT. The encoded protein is CASSIDLPGRQPQHF.

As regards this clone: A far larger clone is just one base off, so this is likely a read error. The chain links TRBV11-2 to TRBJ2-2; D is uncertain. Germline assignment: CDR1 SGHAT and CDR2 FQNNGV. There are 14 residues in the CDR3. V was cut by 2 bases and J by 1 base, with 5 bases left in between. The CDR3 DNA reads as TGTGCCAGCAGCTTACTGGGGAACACCGGGGAGCTGTTTTTT. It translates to CASSLLGNTGELFF. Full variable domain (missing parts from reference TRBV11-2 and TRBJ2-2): EAGVAQSPRYKIIEKRQSVAFWCNPISGHATLYWYQQILGQGPKLLIQFQNNGVVDDSQLPKDRFSAERLKGVDSTLKIQPAKLEDSAVYLCASSLLGNTGELFFGEGSRLTVL.

This chain's CDR3 is CSALTGGGGTEAFF. CDR3 DNA sequence: TGCAGCGCCCTGACAGGGGGCGGGGGCACTGAAGCTTTCTTT. V usage is TRBV29-1 and J usage is TRBJ1-1; TRBD1 matches 10 bases. The V gene's germline CDR1 is SQVTM and CDR2 ANQGSEA. After removal of 7 bases from V and 4 bases from J, the junction contained 9 bases not matched to a gene. CDR3 length: 14 residues.

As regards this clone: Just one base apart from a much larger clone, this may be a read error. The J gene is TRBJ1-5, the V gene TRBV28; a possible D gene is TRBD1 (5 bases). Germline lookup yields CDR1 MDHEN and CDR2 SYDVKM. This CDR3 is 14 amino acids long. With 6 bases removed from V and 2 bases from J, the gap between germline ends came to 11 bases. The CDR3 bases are TGTGCCAGCAGCCCCAGACAGCGCAATCAGCCCCAGCATTTT. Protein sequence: CASSPRQRNQPQHF.

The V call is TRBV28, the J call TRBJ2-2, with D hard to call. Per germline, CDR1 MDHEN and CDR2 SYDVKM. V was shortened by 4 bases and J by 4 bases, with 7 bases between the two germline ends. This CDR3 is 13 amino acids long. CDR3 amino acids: CASSWGATGELFF. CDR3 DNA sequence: TGTGCCAGCAGTTGGGGTGCCACCGGGGAGCTGTTTTTT.

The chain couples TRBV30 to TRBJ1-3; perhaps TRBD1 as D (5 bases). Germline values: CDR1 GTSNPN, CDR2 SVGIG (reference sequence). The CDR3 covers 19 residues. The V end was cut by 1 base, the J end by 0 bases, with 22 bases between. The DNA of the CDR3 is TGTGCCTGGAGTGGAAGGGCCCTCGGGGGGAAAAGCTCTGGAAACACCATATATTTT. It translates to CAWSGRALGGKSSGNTIYF. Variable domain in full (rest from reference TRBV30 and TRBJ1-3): SQTIHQWPATLVQPVGSPLSLECTVEGTSNPNLYWYRQAAGRGLQLLFYSVGIGQISSEVPQNLSASRPQDRQFILSSKKLLLSDSGFYLCAWSGRALGGKSSGNTIYFGEGSWLTVV.

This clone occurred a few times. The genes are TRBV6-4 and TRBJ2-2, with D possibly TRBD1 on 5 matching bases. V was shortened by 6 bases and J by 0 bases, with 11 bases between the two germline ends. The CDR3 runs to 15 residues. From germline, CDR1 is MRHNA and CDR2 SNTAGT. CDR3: CASRPRQTNTGELFF. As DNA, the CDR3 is TGTGCCAGCAGGCCAAGACAGACGAACACCGGGGAGCTGTTTTTT.

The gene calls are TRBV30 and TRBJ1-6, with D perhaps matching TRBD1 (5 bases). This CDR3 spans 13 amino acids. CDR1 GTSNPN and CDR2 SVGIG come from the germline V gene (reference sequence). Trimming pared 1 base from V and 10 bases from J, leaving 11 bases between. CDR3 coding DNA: TGTGCCTGGAGTGGGGCAGGGAGGTCACCCCTCCACTTT. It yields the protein CAWSGAGRSPLHF.

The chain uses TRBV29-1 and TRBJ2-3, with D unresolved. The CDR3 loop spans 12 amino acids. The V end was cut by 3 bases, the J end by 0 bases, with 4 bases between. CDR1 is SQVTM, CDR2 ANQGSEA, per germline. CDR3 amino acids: CSVDGSTDTQYF. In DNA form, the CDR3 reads TGCAGCGTTGATGGGAGCACAGATACGCAGTATTTT.

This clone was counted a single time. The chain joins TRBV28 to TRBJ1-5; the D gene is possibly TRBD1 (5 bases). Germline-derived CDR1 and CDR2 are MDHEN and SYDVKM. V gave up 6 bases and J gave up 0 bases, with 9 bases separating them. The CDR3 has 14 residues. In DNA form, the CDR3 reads TGTGCCAGCAGCTTCGACAGTAGCAATCAGCCCCAGCATTTT. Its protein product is CASSFDSSNQPQHF.

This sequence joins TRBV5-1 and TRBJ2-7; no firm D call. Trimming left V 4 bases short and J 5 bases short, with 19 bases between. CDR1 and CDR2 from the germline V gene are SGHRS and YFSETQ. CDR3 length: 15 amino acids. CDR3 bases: TGCGCCAGCAGCCCCAGGCTAGGGTCTGTGGACGAGCAGTACTTC. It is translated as CASSPRLGSVDEQYF.

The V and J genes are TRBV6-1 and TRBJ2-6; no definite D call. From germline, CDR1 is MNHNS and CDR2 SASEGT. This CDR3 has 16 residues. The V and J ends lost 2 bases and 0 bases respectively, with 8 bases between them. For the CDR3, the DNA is TGTGCCAGCAGTGAACTCCAGAACTCTGGGGCCAACGTCCTGACTTTC. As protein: CASSELQNSGANVLTF.

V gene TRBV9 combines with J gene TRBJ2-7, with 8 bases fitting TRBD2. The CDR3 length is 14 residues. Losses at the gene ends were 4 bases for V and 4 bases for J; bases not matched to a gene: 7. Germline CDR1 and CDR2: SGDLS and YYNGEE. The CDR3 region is CASSPRGGGYEQYF. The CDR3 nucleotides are TGTGCCAGCAGCCCACGGGGGGGCGGGTACGAGCAGTACTTC.

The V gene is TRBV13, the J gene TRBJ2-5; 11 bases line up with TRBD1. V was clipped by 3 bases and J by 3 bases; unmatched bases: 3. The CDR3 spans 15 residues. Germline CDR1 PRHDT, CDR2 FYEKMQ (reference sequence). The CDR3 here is CASSFRDRGEETQYF. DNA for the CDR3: TGTGCCAGCAGCTTCCGGGACAGGGGGGAAGAGACCCAGTACTTC.

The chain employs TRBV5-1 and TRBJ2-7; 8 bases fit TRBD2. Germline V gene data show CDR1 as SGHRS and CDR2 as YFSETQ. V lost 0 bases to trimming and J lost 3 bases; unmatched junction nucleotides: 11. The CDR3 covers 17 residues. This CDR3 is CASSLANVAGGRYEQYF. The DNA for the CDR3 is TGCGCCAGCAGCTTGGCCAACGTTGCGGGGGGTCGCTACGAGCAGTACTTC.

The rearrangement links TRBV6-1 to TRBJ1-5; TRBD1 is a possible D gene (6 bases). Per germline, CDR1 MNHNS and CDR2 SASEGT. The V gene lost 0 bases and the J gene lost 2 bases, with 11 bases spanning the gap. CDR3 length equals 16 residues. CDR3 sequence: CASSEARPGGNQPQHF. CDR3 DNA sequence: TGTGCCAGCAGTGAAGCTAGGCCAGGGGGCAATCAGCCCCAGCATTTT.

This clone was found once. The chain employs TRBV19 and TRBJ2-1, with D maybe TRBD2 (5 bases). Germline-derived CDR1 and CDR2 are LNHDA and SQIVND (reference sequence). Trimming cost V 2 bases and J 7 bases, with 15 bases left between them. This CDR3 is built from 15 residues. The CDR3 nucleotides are TGTGCCAGTAGTATACTAGCACAACCTACAAATGAGCAGTTCTTC. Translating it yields CASSILAQPTNEQFF.

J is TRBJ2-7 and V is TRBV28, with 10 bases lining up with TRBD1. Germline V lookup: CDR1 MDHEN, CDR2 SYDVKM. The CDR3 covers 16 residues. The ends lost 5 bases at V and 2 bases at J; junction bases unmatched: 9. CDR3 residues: CASSTPGQGRPYEQYF. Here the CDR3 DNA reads TGTGCCAGCAGTACCCCGGGACAGGGGCGACCCTACGAGCAGTACTTC. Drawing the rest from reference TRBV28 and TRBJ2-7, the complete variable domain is DVKVTQSSRYLVKRTGEKVFLECVQDMDHENMFWYRQDPGLGLRLIYFSYDVKMKEKGDIPEGYSVSREKKERFSLILESASTNQTSMYLCASSTPGQGRPYEQYFGPGTRLTVT.

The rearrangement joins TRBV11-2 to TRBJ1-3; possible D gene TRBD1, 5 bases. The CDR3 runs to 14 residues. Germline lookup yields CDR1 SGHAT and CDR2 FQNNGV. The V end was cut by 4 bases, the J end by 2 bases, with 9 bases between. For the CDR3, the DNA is TGTGCCAGCAGCTGGGTAGGGGCTGGAAACACCATATATTTT. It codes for CASSWVGAGNTIYF. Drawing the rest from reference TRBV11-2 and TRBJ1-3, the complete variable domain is EAGVAQSPRYKIIEKRQSVAFWCNPISGHATLYWYQQILGQGPKLLIQFQNNGVVDDSQLPKDRFSAERLKGVDSTLKIQPAKLEDSAVYLCASSWVGAGNTIYFGEGSWLTVV.

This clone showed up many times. The CDR3, as DNA: TGTGCCAGTTCCTCAGGTAGCGGCGAGCAGTACTTC. Translating gives CASSSGSGEQYF. The V and J genes are TRBV18 and TRBJ2-7, with D perhaps TRBD2 (6 bases). V lost 9 bases and J 6 bases, leaving 15 bases between the germline ends. CDR3 length: 12 amino acids. Germline CDR1 reads KGHSH; CDR2 reads LQKENI.

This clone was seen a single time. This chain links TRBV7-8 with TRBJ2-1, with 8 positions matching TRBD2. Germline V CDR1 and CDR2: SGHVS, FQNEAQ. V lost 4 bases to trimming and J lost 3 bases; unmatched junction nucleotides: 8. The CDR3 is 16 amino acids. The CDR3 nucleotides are TGTGCCAGCAGCTCGACAGCGGGAGCCTACTACAATGAGCAGTTCTTC. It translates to CASSSTAGAYYNEQFF. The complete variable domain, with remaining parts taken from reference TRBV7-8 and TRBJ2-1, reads GAGVSQSPRYKVAKRGQDVALRCDPISGHVSLFWYQQALGQGPEFLTYFQNEAQLDKSGLPSDRFFAERPEGSVSTLKIQRTQQEDSAVYLCASSSTAGAYYNEQFFGPGTRLTVL.